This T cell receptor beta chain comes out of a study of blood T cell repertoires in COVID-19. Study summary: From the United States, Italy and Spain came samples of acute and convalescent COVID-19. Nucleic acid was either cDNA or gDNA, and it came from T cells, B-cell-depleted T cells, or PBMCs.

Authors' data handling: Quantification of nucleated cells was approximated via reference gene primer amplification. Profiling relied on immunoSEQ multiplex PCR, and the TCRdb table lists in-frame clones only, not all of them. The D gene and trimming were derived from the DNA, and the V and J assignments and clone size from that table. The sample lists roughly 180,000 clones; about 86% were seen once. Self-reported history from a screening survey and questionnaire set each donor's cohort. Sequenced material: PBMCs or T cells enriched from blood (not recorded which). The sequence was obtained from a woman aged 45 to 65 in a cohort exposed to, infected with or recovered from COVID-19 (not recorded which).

The CDR3: CASSKRGGADTEAFF. The CDR3 DNA sequence: TGTGCCAGCAGCAAACGGGGGGGCGCGGACACTGAAGCTTTCTTT. V and J are TRBV6-5 and TRBJ1-1; a weak D match, TRBD1 (6 bases). In germline, CDR1 is MNHEY, CDR2 SVGAGI. V lost 6 bases to trimming and J lost 3 bases, with 17 bases between them. The CDR3 has 15 residues.